This T cell receptor beta chain was recovered during a study of lymphopenia after photon versus proton radiotherapy. Study outcomes and limitations: Better survival with proton therapy was suggested as possible, not demonstrated.

The table lists this clone with a count of one. The antigen is undetermined. Germline loops: CDR1 SGHDT, CDR2 YYEEEE. V lost 3 bases to trimming and J lost 0 bases; unmatched junction nucleotides: 10. CDR3 length: 17 amino acids. Assay used: immunoSEQ multiplex PCR; TCRdb lists only in-frame clones, some missing. The data contain some 20,000 clones, 80% to 90% of them singletons. The V gene is TRBV5-6, the J gene TRBJ2-7, with 9 bases matching TRBD2. This sequence was found in an elderly man with esophageal cancer. The starting material was peripheral blood, obtained from a patient treated with proton-based radiotherapy. This CDR3 is CASSSRRAGGPSYEQYF. The DNA of the CDR3 is TGTGCCAGCAGCTCAAGACGGGCGGGAGGGCCCTCCTACGAGCAGTACTTC. Variable domain in full (rest from reference TRBV5-6 and TRBJ2-7): DAGVTQSPTHLIKTRGQQVTLRCSPKSGHDTVSWYQQALGQGPQFIFQYYEEEERQRGNFPDRFSGHQFPNYSSELNVNALLLGDSALYLCASSSRRAGGPSYEQYFGPGTRLTVT.